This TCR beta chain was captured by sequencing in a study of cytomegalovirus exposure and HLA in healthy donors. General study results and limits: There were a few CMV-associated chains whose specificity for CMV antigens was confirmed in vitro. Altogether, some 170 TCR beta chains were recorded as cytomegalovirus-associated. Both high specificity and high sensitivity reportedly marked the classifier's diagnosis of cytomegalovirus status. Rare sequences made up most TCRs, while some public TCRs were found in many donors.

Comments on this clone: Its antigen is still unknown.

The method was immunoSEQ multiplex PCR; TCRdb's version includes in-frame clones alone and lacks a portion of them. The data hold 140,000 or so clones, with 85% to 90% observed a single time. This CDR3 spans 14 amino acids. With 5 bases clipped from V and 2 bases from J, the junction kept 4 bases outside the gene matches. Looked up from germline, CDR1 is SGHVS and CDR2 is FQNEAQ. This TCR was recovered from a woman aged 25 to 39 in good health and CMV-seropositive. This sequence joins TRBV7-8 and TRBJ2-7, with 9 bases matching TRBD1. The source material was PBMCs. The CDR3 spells CASSRRQGAYEQYF. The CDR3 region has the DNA TGTGCCAGCAGCCGCCGACAGGGGGCCTACGAGCAGTACTTC.